The source of this T cell receptor (beta chain) is a study of cytomegalovirus exposure and HLA in healthy donors. Study-wide context: Earlier, 100 million to 120 million unique TCR beta sequences were recovered from roughly 180 million T cells by an analysis. Within an early data release were about 80 million unique TCRs drawn from HLA-typed donors.

Use of 60 Vbeta and 13 Jbeta primers characterized the PCR. Method: immunoSEQ multiplex PCR; TCRdb's copy keeps in-frame clones and lacks some. The table records 100,000 or so clones, approximately 72% of them present only once. Study-wide results and limits: According to an earlier analysis, most TCR beta V segments yielded productive rearrangements about 90% or about 30% of the time. Among the sequence variants, a highly shared cluster was likely an artifact of sequencing.

The CDR3 spans 12 residues. Germline lookup yields CDR1 SEHNR and CDR2 FQNEAQ (reference sequence). In the case of this clone: The antigen is undetermined. A read error may produce the germline difference seen at one junction end.

The gene calls are TRBV7-9 and TRBJ1-1, with a tentative D call TRBD1 (5 bases). Sequenced input: PBMCs. The receptor was derived from a woman aged 40 to 50 in good health and CMV-seronegative. The CDR3 protein is CSSSFSGGEAFF. The CDR3 DNA sequence: TGTTCCAGCAGCTTCTCGGGGGGGGAAGCTTTCTTT. Variable domain in full (rest from reference TRBV7-9 and TRBJ1-1): DTGVSQNPRHKITKRGQNVTFRCDPISEHNRLYWYRQTLGQGPEFLTYFQNEAQLEKSRLLSDRFSAERPKGSFSTLEIQRTEQGDSAMYLCSSSFSGGEAFFGQGTRLTVV.